This TCR beta chain was recovered during a study of T cells in tuberculosis. Study-level results: GMM-specific TCRs were nearer to active tuberculosis alpha repertoires, suggesting expansion.

Of note for this clone: The antigen is undetermined.

Specified time point: new active TB diagnosis, blood taken before or within 7 days of starting treatment. Produced via immunoSEQ multiplex PCR; TCRdb's table is partial and in-frame only. The data contain around 35,000 clones, approximately 90% of them singletons. From germline, CDR1 is LGHNA and CDR2 YSLEER. The length of the CDR3 is 15 residues. J was trimmed by 8 bases and V by 2 bases; bases with no gene match: 7. The receptor was isolated from an adult with tuberculosis. The V gene is TRBV4-3, the J gene TRBJ2-1, with TRBD1 matching 9 bases. The specimen was PBMCs, collected at tuberculosis diagnosis. This CDR3 reads CASSQNTNRGHEQFF. Here the CDR3 DNA reads TGCGCCAGCAGCCAAAATACAAACAGGGGGCATGAGCAGTTCTTC.